The next 5 T cell receptor beta chains were all read from a single sample in a study of early T cells in non-severe SARS-CoV-2 infection. Each CDR3 protein is one row after TCRdb ran MiXCR on the 5' RACE reads. The data contain 75,000 to 100,000 distinct CDR3 sequences, 14% to 15% of them seen just once; the ten biggest clones take up 0.58%. The sequenced sample was whole blood. The source of these receptors is an adult who was a healthcare worker with PCR-confirmed SARS-CoV-2 infection or an uninfected control (not recorded which).

The table lists this clonotype with a few counts. The chain combines TRBV2 with TRBJ2-2; D remains ambiguous. Germline V CDR1 and CDR2: SNHLY, FYNNEI. The CDR3 loop spans 15 amino acids. V lost 3 bases and J lost 1, with 9 bases in between. CDR3 coding DNA: TGTGCCAGCAGTGAGGAGCAATTGAACACCGGGGAGCTGTTTTTT. Amino acids: CASSEEQLNTGELFF.

This rearrangement joins TRBV15 to TRBJ2-7; the D is unclear. Looked up from germline, CDR1 is LNHNV and CDR2 is YYDKDF (reference sequence). V lost 1 base, J lost 3 bases, and 10 bases lay in between. The CDR3 totals 14 residues. CDR3 sequence (DNA): TGTGCCACCAGCAGAGGAACACCGAACTACGAGCAGTACGTC. It specifies CATSRGTPNYEQYV.

The rearrangement uses TRBV29-1 and TRBJ2-3; 12 nucleotides align to TRBD2. Germline loops: CDR1 SQVTM, CDR2 ANQGSEA. The CDR3 runs 14 residues. V dropped 4 bases and J dropped 1; count of bases not matched to a gene: 0. For the CDR3, the DNA is TGCAGCGTTGGGACTAGCGGGGGCACAGATACGCAGTATTTT. As protein: CSVGTSGGTDTQYF.

The table lists this clonotype with a few counts. The CDR3 DNA sequence: TGCAGTGCAGAAATCGGGACAGTGGATGGCTACACCTTC. This translates into CSAEIGTVDGYTF. The chain is built from TRBV20-1 and TRBJ1-2; 7 bases line up with TRBD1. Germline V gene lookup returns CDR1 DFQATT and CDR2 SNEGSKA (reference sequence). CDR3 length: 13 residues. V shed 6 bases and J 6 bases; nucleotides not matched to a gene: 10.

This clonotype showed up just a few times. The chain links TRBV20-1 to TRBJ2-1; TRBD2 agrees at 9 bases. Trimming cost V 8 bases and J 4 bases; bases outside gene matches: 6. This CDR3 spans 13 amino acids. The germline V gene encodes CDR1 DFQATT and CDR2 SNEGSKA (reference sequence). Written as DNA, the CDR3 is TGCAGTTACCTAGCGGGACCTTACAATGAGCAGTTCTTC. This translates into CSYLAGPYNEQFF.